This T cell receptor beta chain was sequenced during a study of blood T cell repertoires in COVID-19. The protocol was immunoSEQ multiplex PCR, while the TCRdb copy is restricted to in-frame clones and leaves out a portion. The sample has more than 200,000 clones, about 90% seen once. The ends were cut back, 3 bases at V and 5 bases at J, with 13 bases in the middle. This CDR3 has 14 amino acids. Germline-derived CDR1 and CDR2 are MRHNA and SNTAGT. Recovered participants had two consecutive negative NP/OP PCR tests, healthcare professional clearance, or symptom resolution. Sequences were obtained from PBMCs or T cells enriched from blood (not recorded which). The J gene is TRBJ1-1, the V gene TRBV6-4, with D perhaps TRBD1 (6 bases). The TCR comes from a man younger than 40 who had recovered from COVID-19. CDR3 region: CASSETFRGTEAFF. The CDR3 DNA is TGTGCCAGCAGTGAAACTTTCAGGGGAACTGAAGCTTTCTTT.